The clone carrying this T cell receptor beta chain showed up just a few times. The antigen remains undetermined. TCRdb redid the calling of the RT-PCR reads with MiXCR, one entry per CDR3 protein. This repertoire shows under 25,000 distinct CDR3 sequences, around three quarters found once; its top ten account for about 2.5%. V lost 9 bases and J lost 6; bases outside the gene matches: 2. The CDR3 contains 11 residues. The germline gives CDR1 WNHNN, CDR2 SYGVQD (reference sequence). The data are from a study of yellow fever vaccine responses in identical twins. Whole-study results and caveats: Among the twins, the vaccine T cell response reportedly seemed partly convergent and partly personalized.

The chain carries TRBV10-1 and TRBJ1-5; 7 bases map to TRBD1. This TCR came from a woman between 18 and 29 years old who received the yellow fever vaccine. This specimen was T cells from blood (PBMCs), unsorted or a sorted subset (not recorded which), taken before or after yellow fever vaccination (not recorded which). CDR3 sequence: CARTGPQPQHF. The CDR3 DNA reads TGCGCCAGGACAGGGCCTCAGCCCCAGCATTTT.